A selection of T cell receptor beta chains follows, all from one sample in a study of control samples from healthy donors and cancer patients. The repertoire was sequenced with immunoSEQ multiplex PCR; TCRdb's copy has only in-frame clones and lacks some. This sample has 100,000 to 120,000 clones, with roughly 85% found just once. The sequenced sample was blood. Receptors originate from a woman aged 50 to 60 in good health. The CDR3 runs from the conserved cysteine through the conserved F or W. Each record gives: clone size, D gene, V gene, J gene, CDR3 DNA, CDR3 protein. The D gene is left open where the match is weak. Only some rows state a clone size, as once, few, many or a class for expanded clones.

.,.,TRBV29-1,TRBJ2-3,TGCAGCGTTGTAGGCGGGCCCCCTTCCACAGATACGCAGTATTTT,CSVVGGPPSTDTQYF
once,.,TRBV3-1/TRBV3-2,TRBJ2-2,TGTGCCAGCAGCCAAGAAGGGGCTGGCGGGGAGCTGTTTTTT,CASSQEGAGGELFF
.,.,TRBV12-5,TRBJ2-7,TGTGCTAGTGGTCCAGGGGACGAGCAGTACTTC,CASGPGDEQYF
.,TRBD1,TRBV23-1,TRBJ1-2,TGCGCCAGCAGTCAATCAGGGACAGCAGCTAACTATGGCTACACCTTC,CASSQSGTAANYGYTF
.,.,TRBV7-2,TRBJ2-2,TGTGCCAGCAGCCAACTCCAGAGGACAGCCACCGGGGAGCTGTTTTTT,CASSQLQRTATGELFF
.,.,TRBV7-2,TRBJ1-4,TGTGCCAGCAGCCTTACAGGGTTTCGGGAAAAACTGTTTTTT,CASSLTGFREKLFF
.,.,TRBV15,TRBJ2-7,TGTGCCACCAGCAGAGATTACGGCCATCCCGTAAACGAGCAGTACTTC,CATSRDYGHPVNEQYF
few,.,TRBV7-2,TRBJ2-3,TGTGCCAGCACCTCGGGGAGTCCGGCAGATACGCAGTATTTT,CASTSGSPADTQYF
.,.,TRBV27,TRBJ2-2,TGTGCCAGCAGTTTGCAGGGCCCCGGGGAGCTGTTTTTT,CASSLQGPGELFF
.,TRBD1,TRBV9,TRBJ1-6,TGTGCCAGCAGCGCGGGACAGAGCTCCTATAATTCACCCCTCCACTTT,CASSAGQSSYNSPLHF
.,.,TRBV6-1,TRBJ2-5,TGTGCCAGCAGTGAAGCGGACACAGTACTGGGGACCCAGTACTTC,CASSEADTVLGTQYF
.,TRBD1,TRBV7-9,TRBJ1-6,TGTGCCAGCAGTCCTACGACAGGGGAGTATTCACCCCTCCACTTT,CASSPTTGEYSPLHF
.,TRBD1,TRBV5-6,TRBJ2-5,TGTGCCAGCAGCACACGGACAGGGGGCTACGAAGAGACCCAGTACTTC,CASSTRTGGYEETQYF
.,.,TRBV25-1,TRBJ1-2,TGTGCCAGCAGTGTGGACAGCTTCTATGGCTACACCTTC,CASSVDSFYGYTF
.,.,TRBV2,TRBJ1-5,TGTGCCAGCAGTCGACAGAACTACGCCAATCAGCCCCAGCATTTT,CASSRQNYANQPQHF